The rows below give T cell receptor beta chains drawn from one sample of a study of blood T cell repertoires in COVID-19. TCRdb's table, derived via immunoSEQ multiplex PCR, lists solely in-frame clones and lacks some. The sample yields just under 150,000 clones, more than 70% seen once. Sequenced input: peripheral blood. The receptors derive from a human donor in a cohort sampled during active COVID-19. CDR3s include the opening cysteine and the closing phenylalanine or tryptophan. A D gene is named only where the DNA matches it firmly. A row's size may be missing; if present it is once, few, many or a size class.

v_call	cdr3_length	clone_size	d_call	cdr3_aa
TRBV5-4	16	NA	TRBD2	CASSSRLAGVTDTQYF
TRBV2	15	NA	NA	CASSEGFSRGFEQYF
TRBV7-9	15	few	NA	CASSSREAGPSPLHF
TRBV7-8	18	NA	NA	CASSLILRDIANTGELFF
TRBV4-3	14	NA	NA	CASSQDPLRDTQYF
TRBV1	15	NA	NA	CTSSPGTSGWNEQFF
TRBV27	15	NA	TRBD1	CASSRTGGITGELFF
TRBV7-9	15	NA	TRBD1	CAIPQTRGLGETQYF
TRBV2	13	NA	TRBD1	CASRGQSNTEAFF
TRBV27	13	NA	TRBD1	CASSRGGGFGYTF
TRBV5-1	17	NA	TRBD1	CASSHLEFTGGNYGYTF
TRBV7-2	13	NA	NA	CASSLPSFSEQFF
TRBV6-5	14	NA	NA	CASSYAEGVTEAFF
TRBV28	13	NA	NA	CASSFRGYQPQHF
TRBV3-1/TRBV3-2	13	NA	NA	CASSQVRGTEAFF
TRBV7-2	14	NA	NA	CASSHGLREETQYF
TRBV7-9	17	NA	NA	CASSRLPGQEYQETQYF
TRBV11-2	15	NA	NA	CASSPRTGGTNTQYF
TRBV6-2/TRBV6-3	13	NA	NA	CASSYGIYTEAFF
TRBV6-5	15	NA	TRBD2	CASSTWAGGQETQYF
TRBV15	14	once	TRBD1	CATSRDQGAGEQYF
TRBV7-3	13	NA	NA	CASSADWNTEAFF
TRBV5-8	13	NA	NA	CASSLYRAYEQYF
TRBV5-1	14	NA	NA	CASSLDWRGTEAFF
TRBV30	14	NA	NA	CAWSRERVGEKLFF
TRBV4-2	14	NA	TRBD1	CASSPYRDRYEQYF
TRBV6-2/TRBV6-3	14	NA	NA	CASGHRTSSYEQYF
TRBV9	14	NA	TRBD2	CASNGRAGTGELFF
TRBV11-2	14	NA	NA	CASSPGFSGNTIYF
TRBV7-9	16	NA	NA	CASSPLFRREYHEAFF
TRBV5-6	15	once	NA	CASRPSPGSSYEQYF
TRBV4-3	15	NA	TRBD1	CASSVRQGAGETQYF
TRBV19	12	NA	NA	CASSIYTDTQYF
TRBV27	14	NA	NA	CASAVGLRSGELFF
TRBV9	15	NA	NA	CASSVGTDHTGELFF
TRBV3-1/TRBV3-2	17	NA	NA	CASSQDFGREDSYGYTF
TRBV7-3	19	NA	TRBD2	CASSLTHQPGTSGGAEQFF
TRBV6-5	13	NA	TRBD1	CASRGQGLYEQYF
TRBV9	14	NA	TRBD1	CASSAGQGPYGYTF
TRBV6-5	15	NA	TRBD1	CASTPGQGSTDTQYF
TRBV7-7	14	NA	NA	CASSPLSSGNTIYF
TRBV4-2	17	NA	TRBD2	CASSQELAGGLWDTQYF
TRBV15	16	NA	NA	CATSPQVGSSGNTIYF
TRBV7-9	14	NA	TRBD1	CASSLGAGGYEQYF
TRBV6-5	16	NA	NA	CASSYSKGVAGNTIYF
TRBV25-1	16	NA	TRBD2	CASSKGLAGFTDTQYF